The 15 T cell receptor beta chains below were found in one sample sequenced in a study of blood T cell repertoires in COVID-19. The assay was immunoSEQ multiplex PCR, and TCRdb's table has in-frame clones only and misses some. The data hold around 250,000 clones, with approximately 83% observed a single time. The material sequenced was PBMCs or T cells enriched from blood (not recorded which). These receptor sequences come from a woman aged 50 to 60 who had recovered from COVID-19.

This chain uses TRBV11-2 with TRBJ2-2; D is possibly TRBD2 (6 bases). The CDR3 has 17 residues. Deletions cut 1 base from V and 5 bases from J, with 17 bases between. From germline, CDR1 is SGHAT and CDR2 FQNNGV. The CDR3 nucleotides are TGTGCCAGCAGCTTAGGCGGCGGGATAGGAGCAACCGGGGAGCTGTTTTTT. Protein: CASSLGGGIGATGELFF.

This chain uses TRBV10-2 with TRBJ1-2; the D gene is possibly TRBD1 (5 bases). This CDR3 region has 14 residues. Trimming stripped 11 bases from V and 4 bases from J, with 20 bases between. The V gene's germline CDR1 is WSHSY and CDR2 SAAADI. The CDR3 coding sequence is TGCGCCGGCGGGGGAGGAGGAGGCCTCTATGGCTACACCTTC. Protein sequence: CAGGGGGGLYGYTF.

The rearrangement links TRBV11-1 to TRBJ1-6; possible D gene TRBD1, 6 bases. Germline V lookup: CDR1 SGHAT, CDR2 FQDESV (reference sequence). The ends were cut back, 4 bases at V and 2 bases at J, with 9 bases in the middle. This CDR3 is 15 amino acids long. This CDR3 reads CASSSTGAYNSPLHF. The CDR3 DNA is TGTGCCAGCAGCTCGACAGGAGCCTATAATTCACCCCTCCACTTT.

Here the CDR3 reads CASSFNGQGANTIYF. CDR3 DNA: TGTGCCAGCAGTTTTAACGGACAGGGGGCGAACACCATATATTTT. V gene TRBV27 combines with J gene TRBJ1-3, with TRBD1 matching 11 bases. V lost 3 bases, J lost 7 bases, and 5 bases stayed unmatched. The CDR3 length is 15 residues. Germline CDR1 reads MNHEY; CDR2 reads SMNVEV (reference sequence).

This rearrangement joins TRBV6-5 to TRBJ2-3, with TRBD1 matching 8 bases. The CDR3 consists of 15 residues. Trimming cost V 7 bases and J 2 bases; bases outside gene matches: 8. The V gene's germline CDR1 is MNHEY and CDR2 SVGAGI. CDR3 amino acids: CASIGTTGDTDTQYF. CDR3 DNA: TGTGCCAGCATCGGGACGACAGGGGACACAGATACGCAGTATTTT.

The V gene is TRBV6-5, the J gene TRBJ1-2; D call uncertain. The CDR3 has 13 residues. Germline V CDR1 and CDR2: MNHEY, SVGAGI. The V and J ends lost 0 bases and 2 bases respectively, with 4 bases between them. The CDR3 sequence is CASSYSQNYGYTF. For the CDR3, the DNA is TGTGCCAGCAGTTACTCGCAGAACTATGGCTACACCTTC.

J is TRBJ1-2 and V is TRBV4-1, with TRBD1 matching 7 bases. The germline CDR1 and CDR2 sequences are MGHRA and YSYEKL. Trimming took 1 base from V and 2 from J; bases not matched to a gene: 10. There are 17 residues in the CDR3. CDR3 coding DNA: TGCGCCAGCAGCCAAGGATCGAGGGGGCAGGGGAACTATGGCTACACCTTC. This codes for CASSQGSRGQGNYGYTF.

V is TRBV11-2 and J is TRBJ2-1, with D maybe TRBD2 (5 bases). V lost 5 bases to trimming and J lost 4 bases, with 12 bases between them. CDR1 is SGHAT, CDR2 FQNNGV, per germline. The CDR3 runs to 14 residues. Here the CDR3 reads CASSPGSVYNEQFF. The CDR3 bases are TGTGCCAGCAGCCCGGGATCTGTTTACAATGAGCAGTTCTTC. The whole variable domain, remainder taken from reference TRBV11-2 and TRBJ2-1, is EAGVAQSPRYKIIEKRQSVAFWCNPISGHATLYWYQQILGQGPKLLIQFQNNGVVDDSQLPKDRFSAERLKGVDSTLKIQPAKLEDSAVYLCASSPGSVYNEQFFGPGTRLTVL.

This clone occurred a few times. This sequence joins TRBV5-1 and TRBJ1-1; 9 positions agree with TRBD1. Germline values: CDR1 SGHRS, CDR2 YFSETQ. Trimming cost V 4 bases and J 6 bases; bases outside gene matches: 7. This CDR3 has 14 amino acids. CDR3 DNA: TGCGCCAGCAGCCCGGACAGGGGATGGCCTGAAGCTTTCTTT. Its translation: CASSPDRGWPEAFF.

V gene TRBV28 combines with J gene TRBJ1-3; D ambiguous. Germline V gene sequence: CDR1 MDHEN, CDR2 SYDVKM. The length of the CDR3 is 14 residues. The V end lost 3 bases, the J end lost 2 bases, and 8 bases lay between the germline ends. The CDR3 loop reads CASSLNPAGNTIYF. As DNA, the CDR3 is TGTGCCAGCAGTTTGAACCCGGCTGGAAACACCATATATTTT. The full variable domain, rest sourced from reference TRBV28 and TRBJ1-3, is DVKVTQSSRYLVKRTGEKVFLECVQDMDHENMFWYRQDPGLGLRLIYFSYDVKMKEKGDIPEGYSVSREKKERFSLILESASTNQTSMYLCASSLNPAGNTIYFGEGSWLTVV.

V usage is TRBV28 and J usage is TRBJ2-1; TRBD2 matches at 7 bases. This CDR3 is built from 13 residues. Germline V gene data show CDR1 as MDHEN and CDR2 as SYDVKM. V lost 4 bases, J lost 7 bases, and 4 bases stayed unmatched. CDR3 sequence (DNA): TGTGCCAGCAGTTGGGGGGGGAGGAATGAGCAGTTCTTC. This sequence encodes CASSWGGRNEQFF.

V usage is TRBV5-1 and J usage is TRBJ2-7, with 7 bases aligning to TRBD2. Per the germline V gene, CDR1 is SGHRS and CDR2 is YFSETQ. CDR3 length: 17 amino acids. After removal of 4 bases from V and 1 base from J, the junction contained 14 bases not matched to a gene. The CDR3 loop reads CASSVGVGTKFSYEQYF. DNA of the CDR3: TGCGCCAGCAGCGTGGGGGTCGGGACTAAGTTTTCCTACGAGCAGTACTTC.

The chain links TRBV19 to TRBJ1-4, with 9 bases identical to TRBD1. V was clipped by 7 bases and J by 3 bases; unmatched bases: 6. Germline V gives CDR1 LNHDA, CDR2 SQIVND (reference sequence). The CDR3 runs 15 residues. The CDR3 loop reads CASNHRGQANEKLFF. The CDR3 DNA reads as TGTGCCAGTAACCACAGGGGGCAGGCTAATGAAAAACTGTTTTTT. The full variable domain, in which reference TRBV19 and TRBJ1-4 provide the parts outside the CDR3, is DGGITQSPKYLFRKEGQNVTLSCEQNLNHDAMYWYRQDPGQGLRLIYYSQIVNDFQKGDIAEGYSVSREKKESFPLTVTSAQKNPTAFYLCASNHRGQANEKLFFGSGTQLSVL.

The CDR3 protein is CASSATENTEAFF. CDR3 nucleotide sequence: TGTGCCAGCAGCGCGACAGAGAACACTGAAGCTTTCTTT. The V and J genes are TRBV6-2 or TRBV6-3 and TRBJ1-1; possible D gene TRBD1, 5 bases. Germline V gene data show CDR1 as MNHEY and CDR2 as SVGEGT. This CDR3 is built from 13 residues. With 6 bases removed from V and 1 base from J, the gap between germline ends came to 9 bases.

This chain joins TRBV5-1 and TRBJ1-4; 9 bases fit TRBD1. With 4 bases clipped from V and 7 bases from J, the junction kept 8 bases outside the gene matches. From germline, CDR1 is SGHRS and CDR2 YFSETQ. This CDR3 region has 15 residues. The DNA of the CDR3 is TGCGCCAGCAGCAACCGAGGACAGGGGACTGAAAAACTGTTTTTT. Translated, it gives CASSNRGQGTEKLFF.